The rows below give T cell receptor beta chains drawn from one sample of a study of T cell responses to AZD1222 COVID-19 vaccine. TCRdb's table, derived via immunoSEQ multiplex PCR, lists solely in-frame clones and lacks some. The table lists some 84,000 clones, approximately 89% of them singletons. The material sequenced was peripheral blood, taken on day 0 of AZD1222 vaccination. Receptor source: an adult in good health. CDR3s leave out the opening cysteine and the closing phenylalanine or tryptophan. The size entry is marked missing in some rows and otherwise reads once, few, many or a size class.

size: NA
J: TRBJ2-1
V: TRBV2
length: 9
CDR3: ASSSEREQF

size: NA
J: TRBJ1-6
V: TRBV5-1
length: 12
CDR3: TSSLAEGDSPLH

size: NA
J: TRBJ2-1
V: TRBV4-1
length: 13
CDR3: ASSQDRGSYNEQF

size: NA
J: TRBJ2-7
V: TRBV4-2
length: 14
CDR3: ASSQVASGAPYEQY

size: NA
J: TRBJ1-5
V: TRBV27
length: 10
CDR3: ASGLGVKAQH

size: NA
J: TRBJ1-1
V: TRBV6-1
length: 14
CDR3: ASSGHPGRPNTEAF

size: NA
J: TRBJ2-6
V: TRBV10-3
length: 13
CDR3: AISEQLSGANVLT

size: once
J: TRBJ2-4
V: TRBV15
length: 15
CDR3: ATSRRQVGGMLNIQY

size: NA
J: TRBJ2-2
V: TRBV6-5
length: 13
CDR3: ASSGLAGAAGELF

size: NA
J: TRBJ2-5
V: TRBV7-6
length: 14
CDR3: ASSSGHGRGQETQY

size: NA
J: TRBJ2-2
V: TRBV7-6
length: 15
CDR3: ASSPIAGGPFTGELF

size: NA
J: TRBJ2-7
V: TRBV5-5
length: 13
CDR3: ASSNPGSTVHEQY

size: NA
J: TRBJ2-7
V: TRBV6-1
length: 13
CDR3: ASSEAIAGGYEQY

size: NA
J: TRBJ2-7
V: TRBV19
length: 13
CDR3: ASSVGNSYSYEQY

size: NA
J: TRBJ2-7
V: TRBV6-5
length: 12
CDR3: ASRFGSNSYEQY

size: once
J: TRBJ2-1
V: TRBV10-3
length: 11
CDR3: AITPGTHNEQF

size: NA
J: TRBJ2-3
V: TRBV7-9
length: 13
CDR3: ASSFGAGIEDTQY

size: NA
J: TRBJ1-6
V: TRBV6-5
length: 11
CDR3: ASSYHGGPPLH

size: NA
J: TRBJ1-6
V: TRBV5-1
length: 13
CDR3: ASSLGQGAYSPLH

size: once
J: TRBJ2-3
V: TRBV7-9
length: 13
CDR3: ASSIQTSSTDTQY

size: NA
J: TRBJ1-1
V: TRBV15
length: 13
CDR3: ATSSTGTGNTEAF

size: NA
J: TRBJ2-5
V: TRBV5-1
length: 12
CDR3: ASSFGTREETQY

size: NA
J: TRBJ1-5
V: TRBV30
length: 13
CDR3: AWSPSPAANGPQH

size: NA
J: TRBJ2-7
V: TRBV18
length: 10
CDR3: ASSRQTYEQY

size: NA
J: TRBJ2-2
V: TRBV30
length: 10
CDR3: AWGEGNGELF

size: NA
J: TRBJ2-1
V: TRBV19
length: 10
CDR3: ASSIHRNEQF

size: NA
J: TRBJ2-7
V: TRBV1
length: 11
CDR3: TSSLEREGEQY

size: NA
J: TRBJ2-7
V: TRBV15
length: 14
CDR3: ATSRVSSGFSYEQY

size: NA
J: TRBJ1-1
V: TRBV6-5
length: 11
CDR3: ASSYTRNTEAF

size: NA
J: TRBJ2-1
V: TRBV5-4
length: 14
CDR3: ASSLGTGGPYNEQF

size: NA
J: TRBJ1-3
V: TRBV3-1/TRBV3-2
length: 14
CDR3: ASSQYGDSSGNTIY

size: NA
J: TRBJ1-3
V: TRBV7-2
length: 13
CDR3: ASSLVEGTGNTIY

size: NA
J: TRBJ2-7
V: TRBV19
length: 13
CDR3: ASSIGIQGHYEQY

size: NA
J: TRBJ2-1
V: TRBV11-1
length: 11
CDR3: ASSLAGGHEQF

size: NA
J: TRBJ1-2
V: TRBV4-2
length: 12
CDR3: ASSPTGASYGYT

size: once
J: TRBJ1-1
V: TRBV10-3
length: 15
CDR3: AISERGGQPINTEAF

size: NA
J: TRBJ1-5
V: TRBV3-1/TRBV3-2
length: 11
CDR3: ASSQDVNQPQH

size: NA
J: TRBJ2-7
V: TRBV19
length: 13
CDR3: ASSIDSGFSYEQY

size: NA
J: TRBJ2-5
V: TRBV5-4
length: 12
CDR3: ASSPGGNQETQY

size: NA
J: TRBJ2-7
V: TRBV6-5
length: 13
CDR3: ASRFQDRGSYEQY

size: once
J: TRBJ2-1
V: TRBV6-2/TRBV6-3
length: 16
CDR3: ASSSLREARSSYNEQF

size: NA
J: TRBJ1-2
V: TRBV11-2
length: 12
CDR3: ASSLYRNNYGYT

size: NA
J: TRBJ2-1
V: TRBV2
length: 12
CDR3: ASSEYSSYNEQF

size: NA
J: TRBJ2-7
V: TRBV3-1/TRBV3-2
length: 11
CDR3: ASSLRGGLEQY

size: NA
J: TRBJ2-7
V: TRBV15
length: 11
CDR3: ATSRDFGGEQY

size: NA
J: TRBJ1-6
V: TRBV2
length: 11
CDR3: ASRDRGDSPLH

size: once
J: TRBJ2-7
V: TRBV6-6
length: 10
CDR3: ASRQGTGEQY